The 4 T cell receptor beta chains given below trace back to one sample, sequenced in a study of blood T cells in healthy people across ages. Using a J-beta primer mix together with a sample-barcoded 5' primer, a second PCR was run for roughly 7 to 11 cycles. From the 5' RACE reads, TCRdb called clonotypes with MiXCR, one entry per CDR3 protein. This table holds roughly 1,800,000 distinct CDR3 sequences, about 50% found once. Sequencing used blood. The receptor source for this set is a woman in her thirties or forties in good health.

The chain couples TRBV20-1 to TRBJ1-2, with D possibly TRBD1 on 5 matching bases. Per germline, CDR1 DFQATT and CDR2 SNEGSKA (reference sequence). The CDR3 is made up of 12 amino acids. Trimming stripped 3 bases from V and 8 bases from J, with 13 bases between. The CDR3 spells CSARGGVAGYTF. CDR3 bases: TGCAGTGCTAGGGGAGGGGTAGCCGGCTACACCTTC.

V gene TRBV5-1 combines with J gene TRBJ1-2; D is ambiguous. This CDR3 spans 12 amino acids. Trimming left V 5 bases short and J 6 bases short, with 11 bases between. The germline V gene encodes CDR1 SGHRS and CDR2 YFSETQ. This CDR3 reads CASRNELHGYTF. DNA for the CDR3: TGCGCCAGCAGAAATGAGCTACATGGCTACACCTTC.

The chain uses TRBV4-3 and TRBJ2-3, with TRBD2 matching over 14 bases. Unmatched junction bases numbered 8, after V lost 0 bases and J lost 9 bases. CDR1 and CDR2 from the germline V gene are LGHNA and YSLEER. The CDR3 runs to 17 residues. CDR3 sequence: CASSQDWGTSGGGTQYF. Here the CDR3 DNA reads TGCGCCAGCAGCCAAGATTGGGGGACTAGCGGGGGTGGAACGCAGTATTTT.

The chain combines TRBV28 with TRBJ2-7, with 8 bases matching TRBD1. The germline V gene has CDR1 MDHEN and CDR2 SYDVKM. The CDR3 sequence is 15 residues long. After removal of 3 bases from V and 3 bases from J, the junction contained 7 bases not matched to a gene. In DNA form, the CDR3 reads TGTGCCAGCAGTTTGCCCCATGACAGGGGCTACGAGCAGTACTTC. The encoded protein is CASSLPHDRGYEQYF.